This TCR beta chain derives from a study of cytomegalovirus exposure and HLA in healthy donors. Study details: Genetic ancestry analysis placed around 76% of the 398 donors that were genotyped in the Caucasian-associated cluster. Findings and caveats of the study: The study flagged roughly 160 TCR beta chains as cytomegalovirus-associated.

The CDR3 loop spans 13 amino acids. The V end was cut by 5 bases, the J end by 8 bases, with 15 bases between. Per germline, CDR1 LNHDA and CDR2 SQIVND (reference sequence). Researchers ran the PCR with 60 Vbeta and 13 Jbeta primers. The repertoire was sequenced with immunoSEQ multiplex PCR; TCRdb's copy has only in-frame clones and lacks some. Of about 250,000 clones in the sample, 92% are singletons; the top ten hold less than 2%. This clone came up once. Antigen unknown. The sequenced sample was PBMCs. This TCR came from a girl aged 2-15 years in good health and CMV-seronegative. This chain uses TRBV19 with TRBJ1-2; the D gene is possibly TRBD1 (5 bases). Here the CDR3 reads CASSRNGGKGYTF. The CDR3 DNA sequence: TGTGCCAGTAGTCGTAACGGGGGGAAAGGCTACACCTTC.